This TCR beta chain was obtained from a study of post-analysis software for immune sequencing data. Incorporated into the TCR beta cDNA libraries were unique molecular identifiers, which served to reduce PCR and sequencing biases. Via MiXCR, TCRdb re-called the PCR reads, giving one row per CDR3 protein. This repertoire shows hundreds of thousands of distinct CDR3 sequences, approximately 30% found once; its top ten account for roughly 0.53%. This clonotype appeared a few times. The antigen remains unidentified. The CDR3 spans 14 residues. V gave up 1 base and J gave up 4 bases, with 10 bases separating them. Germline CDR1 and CDR2: SGHTA and FQGNSA. General study findings and limits: Included in a set of about 5 TRBV segments more frequent in patients than controls were TRBV5-6, TRBV5-1 and TRBV20-1. By F measure, strong co-clustering occurred among samples prepared in the same batch.

V usage is TRBV7-2 and J usage is TRBJ2-5; no definite D call. Sequenced input: blood. The origin of this receptor is a girl aged 10-17 years with multiple sclerosis. CDR3 nucleotide sequence: TGTGCCAGCAGCTTAGGACGGAGAGTAGAGACCCAGTACTTC. Its protein is CASSLGRRVETQYF.